These T cell receptor beta chains were read from a single sample in a study of response to subunit inactivated influenza vaccine. One entry per CDR3 protein, called by TCRdb with MiXCR from the RT-PCR reads. The sample lists about 170,000 distinct CDR3 sequences, about 12% seen once, with about 29% in the top ten. The same specimen was also included in a second study, on T cells expressing NK-cell markers.

This material consisted of CD8+ T cells sorted from PBMCs, taken 11 to 12 days after vaccination. The source is a man in his fifties or sixties who received an inactivated influenza vaccine. Both conserved end residues are part of each CDR3. D genes are given only for firm matches. Clone size is not always given. Where it is, it says once, few, many or a class for expanded clones.

j_call,d_call,v_call,clone_size,cdr3_aa,cdr3_nt
TRBJ2-5,-,TRBV12-3/TRBV12-4,-,CASSLAGGGETQYF,TGTGCCAGCAGTTTAGCTGGGGGAGGAGAGACCCAGTACTTC
TRBJ2-4,-,TRBV20-1,few,CSARLRVPAEGGSQYF,TGCAGTGCTAGACTACGAGTCCCGGCGGAGGGAGGCAGCCAGTACTTC
TRBJ2-3,TRBD2,TRBV19,-,CASSTQTGTSGGTDTQYF,TGTGCCAGTAGTACCCAAACCGGGACTAGCGGCGGGACAGATACGCAGTATTTT
TRBJ1-5,-,TRBV6-2/TRBV6-3,-,CASSYSPGVQPQHF,TGTGCCAGCAGTTACTCGCCAGGGGTACAGCCCCAGCATTTT
TRBJ2-7,TRBD1,TRBV28,-,CASHPGTGSYEQYF,TGTGCCAGCCACCCCGGGACAGGCTCCTACGAGCAGTACTTC
TRBJ2-3,TRBD2,TRBV12-3/TRBV12-4,few,CASSLPDGSGSSTDTQYF,TGTGCCAGCAGCCTCCCGGATGGTAGCGGGAGCAGTACAGATACGCAGTATTTT
TRBJ2-1,-,TRBV27,few,CASSLFQGYNEQFF,TGTGCCAGCAGTTTATTTCAGGGTTACAATGAGCAGTTCTTC
TRBJ2-7,TRBD2,TRBV20-1,-,CSANHLGLAGIEQYF,TGCAGTGCTAACCACTTGGGACTAGCGGGAATCGAGCAGTACTTC
TRBJ2-5,TRBD1,TRBV4-3,few,CASSQDLGDRVRAQYF,TGCGCCAGCAGCCAAGATCTTGGGGACAGGGTTAGGGCCCAGTACTTC
TRBJ1-2,TRBD1,TRBV12-3/TRBV12-4,few,CASSPPGRGDGYTF,TGTGCCAGCAGCCCCCCCGGCAGGGGGGATGGCTACACCTTC
TRBJ2-1,TRBD2,TRBV7-9,few,CASSLAQGLANEFF,TGTGCCAGCAGCTTAGCCCAGGGACTAGCGAATGAGTTCTTC
TRBJ2-7,TRBD2,TRBV5-5,-,CASSFTSGRYEQYF,TGTGCCAGCAGCTTTACTAGCGGGAGATACGAGCAGTACTTC
TRBJ2-5,-,TRBV6-5,-,CASSYKGRYQETQYF,TGTGCCAGCAGTTACAAAGGGAGATACCAAGAGACCCAGTACTTC
TRBJ2-5,-,TRBV12-3/TRBV12-4,-,CASRTVGGPETQYF,TGTGCCAGCAGAACCGTCGGGGGGCCCGAGACCCAGTACTTC
TRBJ2-2,-,TRBV27,many,CASSLAGELFF,TGTGCCAGCAGTTTAGCCGGGGAGCTGTTTTTT
TRBJ2-1,-,TRBV15,few,CATSRDRADEQFF,TGTGCCACCAGCAGAGATCGGGCGGATGAGCAGTTCTTC
TRBJ2-4,TRBD2,TRBV2,-,CASSEELAGKNIQYF,TGTGCCAGCAGTGAAGAACTAGCGGGTAAAAACATTCAGTACTTC
TRBJ2-2,-,TRBV12-3/TRBV12-4,-,CASSPLWAGELFF,TGTGCCAGCAGTCCACTATGGGCCGGGGAGCTGTTTTTT
TRBJ2-7,-,TRBV2,many,CASSEWGQGSEQYF,TGTGCCAGCAGTGAATGGGGTCAGGGGAGCGAGCAGTACTTC
TRBJ1-1,-,TRBV7-9,many,CASRGRVRGTEAFF,TGTGCCAGCAGAGGACGGGTCCGGGGCACTGAAGCTTTCTTT
TRBJ1-2,-,TRBV5-1,few,CASSLDKSHGYTF,TGCGCCAGCAGCCTTGACAAGTCCCATGGCTACACCTTC
TRBJ2-5,TRBD2,TRBV11-2,few,CASSSSVAGLEYQETQYF,TGTGCCAGCAGCTCCTCGGTAGCGGGGCTCGAGTACCAAGAGACCCAGTACTTC
TRBJ2-1,TRBD2,TRBV11-2,-,CASSPGLVSGTLGNEQFF,TGTGCCAGCAGCCCCGGACTGGTTAGCGGGACCCTTGGCAATGAGCAGTTCTTC
TRBJ1-2,-,TRBV4-3,-,CASRESGGYGYTF,TGCGCCAGCAGGGAAAGCGGGGGCTATGGCTACACCTTC
TRBJ2-5,TRBD2,TRBV4-1,few,CASSRTRGEETQYF,TGCGCCAGCAGCCGGACTCGGGGGGAGGAGACCCAGTACTTC
TRBJ2-5,-,TRBV7-9,few,CASSLDDQETQYF,TGTGCCAGCAGCTTAGATGACCAAGAGACCCAGTACTTC
TRBJ1-5,-,TRBV28,few,CASSLVARTYSNQPQHF,TGTGCCAGCAGTTTAGTCGCCCGTACGTATAGCAATCAGCCCCAGCATTTT
TRBJ2-5,-,TRBV9,-,CASSASDWLLETQYF,TGTGCCAGCAGCGCTAGTGACTGGCTCTTGGAGACCCAGTACTTC
TRBJ1-2,TRBD1,TRBV29-1,many,CSVTGEARYTF,TGCAGCGTTACAGGGGAGGCTCGCTACACCTTC
TRBJ2-1,TRBD2,TRBV20-1,-,CSARTASGGAGDEQFF,TGCAGTGCTAGGACAGCTAGCGGGGGGGCCGGCGATGAGCAGTTCTTC
TRBJ1-1,-,TRBV5-1,-,CVSSSQGRKDTEAFF,TGCGTCAGCAGCTCACAGGGCAGGAAGGACACTGAAGCTTTCTTT
TRBJ2-2,TRBD1,TRBV9,many,CASSGLQGVNTGELFF,TGTGCCAGCAGCGGACTACAGGGGGTCAACACCGGGGAGCTGTTTTTT
TRBJ2-7,-,TRBV20-1,-,CSARDPYSLSYEQYF,TGCAGTGCTAGAGATCCCTACAGCCTCTCCTACGAGCAGTACTTC
TRBJ2-2,-,TRBV15,many,CATSRGVSGELFF,TGTGCCACCAGCAGAGGGGTATCTGGGGAGCTGTTTTTT
TRBJ2-3,TRBD2,TRBV7-2,many,CASSRLAGVTDTQYF,TGTGCCAGCAGTCGACTAGCGGGAGTCACAGATACGCAGTATTTT
TRBJ1-5,TRBD1,TRBV4-3,-,CASSQTWTGFNQPQHF,TGCGCCAGCAGCCAGACCTGGACAGGGTTCAATCAGCCCCAGCATTTT
TRBJ2-1,-,TRBV10-3,many,CAISRDNEQFF,TGTGCCATCAGCAGGGACAATGAGCAGTTCTTC
TRBJ1-6,TRBD1,TRBV18,few,CASSPPWQGVSPLHF,TGTGCCAGCTCACCACCGTGGCAGGGGGTATCACCCCTCCACTTT
TRBJ2-1,TRBD1,TRBV24-1,-,CAIRLGQEQFF,TGTGCCATCAGGTTGGGACAGGAGCAGTTCTTC
TRBJ1-1,TRBD1,TRBV7-2,-,CASRSGGDTEAFF,TGTGCCAGCAGATCAGGGGGGGACACTGAAGCTTTCTTT
TRBJ2-5,-,TRBV7-2,few,CASSVTQRAEETQYF,TGTGCCAGCAGCGTGACCCAAAGGGCGGAAGAGACCCAGTACTTC
TRBJ2-1,TRBD2,TRBV7-9,medium-sized,CASSPPSGSDNEQFF,TGTGCCAGCAGCCCTCCTAGCGGGAGCGACAATGAGCAGTTCTTC
TRBJ2-2,-,TRBV12-3/TRBV12-4,few,CASSFRGPNTGELFF,TGTGCCAGCAGTTTCCGGGGACCGAACACCGGGGAGCTGTTTTTT
TRBJ2-3,TRBD2,TRBV27,few,CASSLYSGGIQDTQYF,TGTGCCAGCAGTTTATACAGCGGGGGGATACAAGATACGCAGTATTTT
TRBJ2-7,-,TRBV6-2/TRBV6-3,many,CASSFFRDEFEQYF,TGTGCCAGCAGTTTCTTCCGGGACGAATTTGAGCAGTACTTC
TRBJ2-1,-,TRBV24-1,-,CATANSEGHYNEQFF,TGTGCCACCGCCAACTCAGAGGGTCATTACAATGAGCAGTTCTTC
TRBJ1-2,-,TRBV20-1,-,CSATGYGYTF,TGCAGTGCAACAGGGTATGGCTACACCTTC
TRBJ2-1,-,TRBV7-6,-,CASSVGPYNEQFF,TGTGCCAGCAGCGTGGGTCCCTACAATGAGCAGTTCTTC
TRBJ2-7,-,TRBV13,many,CASGKGLYEQYF,TGTGCCAGCGGAAAGGGCCTATACGAGCAGTACTTC
TRBJ2-1,TRBD2,TRBV15,many,CATSIPFVDGLAGGQFF,TGTGCCACCAGCATCCCCTTCGTCGACGGACTAGCGGGGGGACAGTTCTTC
TRBJ2-7,TRBD2,TRBV27,few,CASSLSPFFSGRLYEQYF,TGTGCCAGCAGTTTATCCCCTTTTTTTAGCGGGCGATTATACGAGCAGTACTTC
TRBJ2-7,-,TRBV2,-,CASREKQRDYEQYF,TGTGCCAGCAGAGAAAAACAAAGGGACTACGAGCAGTACTTC
TRBJ2-1,-,TRBV14,-,CASSQLSPLNSYNEQFF,TGTGCCAGCAGCCAACTCTCACCCCTCAATTCCTACAATGAGCAGTTCTTC